Described below is a single TCR beta chain sequence and its context. Its antigen remains unknown. It was genomic DNA that served as the template for profiling TCR beta VDJ and CDR3. MiXCR was run by TCRdb on the reads, yielding one entry per CDR3 protein. The sample holds about 180,000 distinct CDR3 sequences, just over 45% seen once. This record comes from a study of CD8+CD57+ T cells in acquired aplastic anemia. About the study: Sorted CD4+ and CD8+ cell DNA averaged around 3 ug.

Study findings and constraints: Researchers report that 25 to 35 CD8+ CDR3 sequences appeared in both patients and controls. Statistical testing detected no significant gap in CD8+ Simpson's diversity between patients and controls.

The material sequenced was sorted CD4+, CD8+, or CD8+CD57+ T cells (not recorded which) from PBMCs. This clonotype was sampled from a human donor in good health.

The CDR3 nucleotides are TGTGCCACCAGTGATACAGGGGTAGGCTACACCTTC. Residues: CATSDTGVGYTF. The V call is TRBV24-1, the J call TRBJ1-2; TRBD1 matches at 7 bases. The germline gives CDR1 KGHDR, CDR2 SFDVKD. Unmatched junction bases numbered 2, after V lost 3 bases and J lost 8 bases. The CDR3 is made up of 12 amino acids.